The rows below give T cell receptor beta chains drawn from one sample of a study of T cells in Graves' hyperthyroidism and ophthalmopathy. TCRdb analysed the multiplex PCR reads with MiXCR anew, one entry per CDR3 protein. The repertoire includes a few hundred thousand distinct CDR3 sequences, around 45% of them detected once, and roughly 20% sits in the top ten. The sample consisted of peripheral blood or thyroid tissue (not recorded which). The receptors come from an adult woman with Graves' disease, either hyperthyroidism or ophthalmopathy (not recorded which). The CDR3 runs from the conserved cysteine through the conserved F or W. The D gene is left open where the match is weak. Not all rows give a size; the values are once, few, many and, for expanded clones, a class.

CDR3 DNA: TGTGCCAGCCTACCTGTAGGGGCCGGGGAGCTGTTTTTT
CDR3 protein: CASLPVGAGELFF
J gene: TRBJ2-2
clone size: many
D gene: -
V gene: TRBV2

CDR3 DNA: TGTGCCAGCAGCTTGTATCTGCGGGAGGTCTCCTACGAGCAGTACTTC
CDR3 protein: CASSLYLREVSYEQYF
J gene: TRBJ2-7
clone size: -
D gene: TRBD2
V gene: TRBV5-6

CDR3 DNA: TGTGCCAGCAGCCAAGCCACCTTTGGACACACCTTC
CDR3 protein: CASSQATFGHTF
J gene: TRBJ1-2
clone size: many
D gene: -
V gene: TRBV3-1

CDR3 DNA: TGTGCCACCAGTGGCTCCTCGGGACAGGACTATGGCTACACCTTC
CDR3 protein: CATSGSSGQDYGYTF
J gene: TRBJ1-2
clone size: many
D gene: TRBD1
V gene: TRBV24-1

CDR3 DNA: TGCAGCGTTGAAAAGGGGGGAGCTTTCTTT
CDR3 protein: CSVEKGGAFF
J gene: TRBJ1-1
clone size: -
D gene: -
V gene: TRBV29-1

CDR3 DNA: TGTGCCAGCAGCCTCCAGGGACAGGGGGCCTCCGGGGAGCTGTTTTTT
CDR3 protein: CASSLQGQGASGELFF
J gene: TRBJ2-2
clone size: -
D gene: TRBD1
V gene: TRBV7-2

CDR3 DNA: TGTGCCAGCAGCGCGGGCTCATACTATGGCTACACCTTC
CDR3 protein: CASSAGSYYGYTF
J gene: TRBJ1-2
clone size: many
D gene: -
V gene: TRBV7-2

CDR3 DNA: TGTGCCACCAGCAGATACGGTAGGAGGCAGGGCTATGGCTACACCTTC
CDR3 protein: CATSRYGRRQGYGYTF
J gene: TRBJ1-2
clone size: -
D gene: -
V gene: TRBV15

CDR3 DNA: TGCAGTGCTAGCGACGGCGATTACGAGCAGTACTTC
CDR3 protein: CSASDGDYEQYF
J gene: TRBJ2-7
clone size: many
D gene: -
V gene: TRBV20-1

CDR3 DNA: TGCAGTGCTGGGGTTATGTCTGGAAACACCATATATTTT
CDR3 protein: CSAGVMSGNTIYF
J gene: TRBJ1-3
clone size: many
D gene: -
V gene: TRBV20-1

CDR3 DNA: TGCGCCAGCAGCCAGGGTCTTCAGCAGCCCCAGCATTTT
CDR3 protein: CASSQGLQQPQHF
J gene: TRBJ1-5
clone size: many
D gene: -
V gene: TRBV4-1

CDR3 DNA: TGCGCCAGCAGCCAAGAAGGTGGCGGTAACTATGGCTACACCTTC
CDR3 protein: CASSQEGGGNYGYTF
J gene: TRBJ1-2
clone size: -
D gene: -
V gene: TRBV4-1

CDR3 DNA: TGTGCCTGGAGTGATGGGGTTGGAAACACCATATATTTT
CDR3 protein: CAWSDGVGNTIYF
J gene: TRBJ1-3
clone size: -
D gene: -
V gene: TRBV30

CDR3 DNA: TGTGCCAGCAGCTCTCGGACAGGGAGAGCTTTCTTT
CDR3 protein: CASSSRTGRAFF
J gene: TRBJ1-1
clone size: many
D gene: TRBD1
V gene: TRBV6-5

CDR3 DNA: TGTGCCAGCAGCGAGATTGCGGGGTATGGAAACACCTTC
CDR3 protein: CASSEIAGYGNTF
J gene: TRBJ1-2
clone size: -
D gene: -
V gene: TRBV2

CDR3 DNA: TGTGCCAGCAGTGACCCCGGGACAGGGACAGAGACCCAGTACTTC
CDR3 protein: CASSDPGTGTETQYF
J gene: TRBJ2-5
clone size: -
D gene: TRBD1
V gene: TRBV25-1

CDR3 DNA: TGTGCCAGCAGTTTTGTGGCACAAGGGCCGGAGACCCAGTACTTC
CDR3 protein: CASSFVAQGPETQYF
J gene: TRBJ2-5
clone size: -
D gene: -
V gene: TRBV10-3

CDR3 DNA: -
CDR3 protein: CASSASGSCFF
J gene: TRBJ2-2
clone size: once
D gene: -
V gene: TRBV7-3

CDR3 DNA: TGTGCCACCAGCGGCAAGGTAGGGAACACTGAAGCTTTCTTT
CDR3 protein: CATSGKVGNTEAFF
J gene: TRBJ1-1
clone size: once
D gene: -
V gene: TRBV15

CDR3 DNA: TGTGCCAGCAAGCTAGCGGGACTCTTTTACGAGCAGTACTTC
CDR3 protein: CASKLAGLFYEQYF
J gene: TRBJ2-7
clone size: many
D gene: TRBD2
V gene: TRBV6-1

CDR3 DNA: TGTGCCAGCAGCTTAGGACAGCCAGGCGGCATGAACACTGAAGCTTTCTTT
CDR3 protein: CASSLGQPGGMNTEAFF
J gene: TRBJ1-1
clone size: -
D gene: -
V gene: TRBV7-9

CDR3 DNA: TGTGCCAGCCACCGCGGGGATGGCTACACCTTC
CDR3 protein: CASHRGDGYTF
J gene: TRBJ1-2
clone size: -
D gene: -
V gene: TRBV6-1

CDR3 DNA: TGCGCCAGCAGCCCCCATGAGACCCAGTACTTC
CDR3 protein: CASSPHETQYF
J gene: TRBJ2-5
clone size: -
D gene: -
V gene: TRBV7-9

CDR3 DNA: TGCAGTGCTAGAGATGCCAGGGGAAGCAATCAGCCCCAGCATTTT
CDR3 protein: CSARDARGSNQPQHF
J gene: TRBJ1-5
clone size: once
D gene: -
V gene: TRBV20-1

CDR3 DNA: TGCAGTGTAGCACAGGGCAACTACGAGCAGTACTTC
CDR3 protein: CSVAQGNYEQYF
J gene: TRBJ2-7
clone size: -
D gene: -
V gene: TRBV29-1

CDR3 DNA: TGTGCCAGCAGCCCCGGTTGGACACCCGCCTACGAGCAGTACTTC
CDR3 protein: CASSPGWTPAYEQYF
J gene: TRBJ2-7
clone size: -
D gene: -
V gene: TRBV11-2

CDR3 DNA: TGTGCCAGCAGCGGGACTAGCAGAGAGACCCAGTACTTC
CDR3 protein: CASSGTSRETQYF
J gene: TRBJ2-5
clone size: many
D gene: TRBD2
V gene: TRBV9

CDR3 DNA: TGTGCCAGTAGTAATGACAGGGGTGGCTACACCTTC
CDR3 protein: CASSNDRGGYTF
J gene: TRBJ1-2
clone size: many
D gene: TRBD1
V gene: TRBV19

CDR3 DNA: TGTGCCAGCAGATCGGGGGTTGACTATGGCTACACCTTC
CDR3 protein: CASRSGVDYGYTF
J gene: TRBJ1-2
clone size: -
D gene: -
V gene: TRBV28

CDR3 DNA: TGTGCCAGCAGCCAAGGGGACAGGGGGCACACCGGGGAGCTGTTTTTT
CDR3 protein: CASSQGDRGHTGELFF
J gene: TRBJ2-2
clone size: -
D gene: TRBD1
V gene: TRBV14

CDR3 DNA: TGCGCCAGCAGCTTGGGGGGGGTACTCTACGAGCAGTACTTC
CDR3 protein: CASSLGGVLYEQYF
J gene: TRBJ2-7
clone size: many
D gene: -
V gene: TRBV5-1

CDR3 DNA: TGCAGCTTGGGAGTTCTCCCCCCGGATACCGGGGAGCTGTTTTTT
CDR3 protein: CSLGVLPPDTGELFF
J gene: TRBJ2-2
clone size: -
D gene: -
V gene: TRBV29-1

CDR3 DNA: TGCAGTGCAATAATGGGACAGGGAGCTTCACCCCTCCACTTT
CDR3 protein: CSAIMGQGASPLHF
J gene: TRBJ1-6
clone size: many
D gene: TRBD1
V gene: TRBV20-1

CDR3 DNA: TGTGCCAGCAGCTTAACAGGGCCCGCTGGCTACACCTTC
CDR3 protein: CASSLTGPAGYTF
J gene: TRBJ1-2
clone size: many
D gene: -
V gene: TRBV11-2

CDR3 DNA: TGTGCCAGCAGCGCCCTACTAGCGGGAGTTGTCAACGAGCAGTACTTC
CDR3 protein: CASSALLAGVVNEQYF
J gene: TRBJ2-7
clone size: many
D gene: TRBD2
V gene: TRBV7-8

CDR3 DNA: TGTGCCACCAGCAGACCAGTAGCGGGAGATTACAATGAGCAGTACTTC
CDR3 protein: CATSRPVAGDYNEQYF
J gene: TRBJ2-7
clone size: -
D gene: TRBD2
V gene: TRBV15

CDR3 DNA: TGTGCCAGCAGCGTAGAGACTAGGCTGAGCACAGATACGCAGTATTTT
CDR3 protein: CASSVETRLSTDTQYF
J gene: TRBJ2-3
clone size: -
D gene: -
V gene: TRBV9

CDR3 DNA: TGTGCCAGCAGCTTAGATCCCCAGTATGGCTACACCTTC
CDR3 protein: CASSLDPQYGYTF
J gene: TRBJ1-2
clone size: -
D gene: -
V gene: TRBV11-2

CDR3 DNA: TGTGCCAGCAGATCGGACAGGCAAGAGACCCAGTACTTC
CDR3 protein: CASRSDRQETQYF
J gene: TRBJ2-5
clone size: many
D gene: TRBD1
V gene: TRBV6-5

CDR3 DNA: TGCAGTGCAAACAGGGGGCTGGATGAAAAACTGTTTTTT
CDR3 protein: CSANRGLDEKLFF
J gene: TRBJ1-4
clone size: -
D gene: TRBD1
V gene: TRBV20-1

CDR3 DNA: TGTGCCAGCAGCGCATACAATTCGGGGGCGCAGGTTGAGACCCAGTACTTC
CDR3 protein: CASSAYNSGAQVETQYF
J gene: TRBJ2-5
clone size: -
D gene: -
V gene: TRBV7-9

CDR3 DNA: TGTGCCAGCAGCCCTAACTCGCGTTCCTACGAGCAGTACTTC
CDR3 protein: CASSPNSRSYEQYF
J gene: TRBJ2-7
clone size: many
D gene: -
V gene: TRBV7-9

CDR3 DNA: TGCAGTGCCCCTACGTTAATAGCGGGAGTGATTGACGAGCAGTACTTC
CDR3 protein: CSAPTLIAGVIDEQYF
J gene: TRBJ2-7
clone size: many
D gene: TRBD2
V gene: TRBV20-1

CDR3 DNA: TGCAGTGCTAAAGACAGGGGGGACTCACCCCTCCACTTT
CDR3 protein: CSAKDRGDSPLHF
J gene: TRBJ1-6
clone size: -
D gene: TRBD1
V gene: TRBV20-1

CDR3 DNA: TGTGCCAGCAGCATCTCCCGGGACAGGCAACTCACCGGGGAGCTGTTTTTT
CDR3 protein: CASSISRDRQLTGELFF
J gene: TRBJ2-2
clone size: many
D gene: TRBD1
V gene: TRBV7-2

CDR3 DNA: TGTGCCAGCAGCTTGGAGCAGGGGGCGAGGAGCTCTGGAAACACCATATATTTT
CDR3 protein: CASSLEQGARSSGNTIYF
J gene: TRBJ1-3
clone size: once
D gene: TRBD1
V gene: TRBV5-1